This is a list of T cell receptor beta chains from one sample in a study of blood T cell repertoires in COVID-19. Sequencing used immunoSEQ multiplex PCR; TCRdb keeps in-frame clones, though not all of them. The sample has fewer than 200,000 clones, 80% to 90% seen once. Material: peripheral blood. The receptors originated from a young man who had recovered from COVID-19. Both conserved end residues are part of each CDR3.

v_call: TRBV6-5
j_call: TRBJ1-1
cdr3_aa: CASSYSIQGTNTEAFF

v_call: TRBV4-3
j_call: TRBJ2-7
cdr3_aa: CASSQGRGGRLHEQYF

v_call: TRBV5-1
j_call: TRBJ2-1
cdr3_aa: CASKPTGSSYNEQFF

v_call: TRBV19
j_call: TRBJ1-1
cdr3_aa: CASSIGRNRGLKNTEAFF

v_call: TRBV7-9
j_call: TRBJ2-7
cdr3_aa: CASSPGLAGVHEQYF

v_call: TRBV5-5
j_call: TRBJ1-1
cdr3_aa: CASSYKGGVNTEAFF

v_call: TRBV10-1
j_call: TRBJ2-4
cdr3_aa: CASSEGLAKNIQYF

v_call: TRBV3-1/TRBV3-2
j_call: TRBJ1-4
cdr3_aa: CASSLGGPFNEKLFF

v_call: TRBV5-4
j_call: TRBJ2-1
cdr3_aa: CASSLQGNEQFF

v_call: TRBV27
j_call: TRBJ2-1
cdr3_aa: CASSLGRGNEQFF

v_call: TRBV6-6
j_call: TRBJ1-1
cdr3_aa: CASSFPNTEAFF

v_call: TRBV4-3
j_call: TRBJ2-7
cdr3_aa: CASSQMGGDYEQYF

v_call: TRBV9
j_call: TRBJ2-3
cdr3_aa: CASSGTGTSGTDTQYF

v_call: TRBV7-7
j_call: TRBJ2-7
cdr3_aa: CASSLASGENYEQYF

v_call: TRBV14
j_call: TRBJ1-1
cdr3_aa: CASRPGTANTEAFF

v_call: TRBV29-1
j_call: TRBJ1-2
cdr3_aa: CSVVRQGGNYGYTF

v_call: TRBV7-2
j_call: TRBJ1-2
cdr3_aa: CASSFVQGLKDGYTF

v_call: TRBV4-3
j_call: TRBJ2-1
cdr3_aa: CASSQGGGSYNEQFF

v_call: TRBV19
j_call: TRBJ2-3
cdr3_aa: CASSIEGRGYVTQYF

v_call: TRBV28
j_call: TRBJ2-1
cdr3_aa: CASTETGGLVNEQFF

v_call: TRBV30
j_call: TRBJ1-1
cdr3_aa: CAWSSQPTGISEAFF

v_call: TRBV15
j_call: TRBJ2-1
cdr3_aa: CATSRTARGAVYGNEQFF

v_call: TRBV3-1/TRBV3-2
j_call: TRBJ2-2
cdr3_aa: CASGTSGRAHGELFF

v_call: TRBV25-1
j_call: TRBJ2-7
cdr3_aa: CASSDWGRGSSYEQYF

v_call: TRBV7-9
j_call: TRBJ1-1
cdr3_aa: CASSPPWTENTEAFF

v_call: TRBV5-4
j_call: TRBJ2-1
cdr3_aa: CASSRDYNNEQFF

v_call: TRBV5-4
j_call: TRBJ2-5
cdr3_aa: CASSLAGGSETQYF

v_call: TRBV5-1
j_call: TRBJ2-2
cdr3_aa: CASSDGTSGRTGELFF

v_call: TRBV28
j_call: TRBJ2-4
cdr3_aa: CASSSVGVLAKNIQYF

v_call: TRBV7-9
j_call: TRBJ2-4
cdr3_aa: CASSLATGNIQYF

v_call: TRBV30
j_call: TRBJ2-7
cdr3_aa: CAWSVRDEQYF

v_call: TRBV7-3
j_call: TRBJ2-7
cdr3_aa: CASSLAAGDSYEQYF

v_call: TRBV7-9
j_call: TRBJ2-7
cdr3_aa: CASSSGDEQYF

v_call: TRBV4-3
j_call: TRBJ1-1
cdr3_aa: CASSPRGVNTEAFF

v_call: TRBV6-5
j_call: TRBJ1-4
cdr3_aa: CASSGRKDEKLFF

v_call: TRBV6-5
j_call: TRBJ2-6
cdr3_aa: CASSRDSSGANVLTF

v_call: TRBV27
j_call: TRBJ1-5
cdr3_aa: CASSPGQGNQPQHF

v_call: TRBV7-9
j_call: TRBJ1-2
cdr3_aa: CASSLGQGYTDYGYTF

v_call: TRBV6-2/TRBV6-3
j_call: TRBJ1-1
cdr3_aa: CASSKPGQGKTEAFF

v_call: TRBV19
j_call: TRBJ1-1
cdr3_aa: CASIGTGMNTEAFF

v_call: TRBV6-5
j_call: TRBJ1-2
cdr3_aa: CASRPGTAYGYTF

v_call: TRBV10-1
j_call: TRBJ2-1
cdr3_aa: CASSDPSGYNEQFF

v_call: TRBV28
j_call: TRBJ2-3
cdr3_aa: CASSLYQRGGTDTQYF

v_call: TRBV7-8
j_call: TRBJ1-2
cdr3_aa: CASSLGGWGYTF

v_call: TRBV5-6
j_call: TRBJ2-5
cdr3_aa: CASSGRGKETQYF

v_call: TRBV5-6
j_call: TRBJ2-7
cdr3_aa: CASSFRGTGPSYEQYF

v_call: TRBV5-6
j_call: TRBJ2-7
cdr3_aa: CASSQGPSGAYEQYF

v_call: TRBV29-1
j_call: TRBJ2-3
cdr3_aa: CSVENLASGRFSADTQYF